The TCR beta chain under discussion was sequenced for a study of T cell changes during pregnancy in multiple sclerosis. In germline, CDR1 is WNHNN, CDR2 SYGVQD (reference sequence). CDR3 length: 14 residues. V was cut by 3 bases and J by 4 bases, with 12 bases left in between. Sequencing was performed with immunoSEQ multiplex PCR; in TCRdb, only in-frame clones are kept and a portion is missing. The sample records more than 35,000 clones, 85% to 95% being singletons. Sequenced here: CD4+ T cells from peripheral blood mononuclear cells, sampled in the third trimester of pregnancy. This sequence was found in a female donor in good health, enrolled as a control in a pregnancy study. The chain uses TRBV10-1 and TRBJ1-1, with a possible D match to TRBD1 (5 bases). In nucleotides, the CDR3 is TGCGCCAGCAGTGAAGCGCAGGGCGGCACTGAAGCTTTCTTT. This translates into CASSEAQGGTEAFF.